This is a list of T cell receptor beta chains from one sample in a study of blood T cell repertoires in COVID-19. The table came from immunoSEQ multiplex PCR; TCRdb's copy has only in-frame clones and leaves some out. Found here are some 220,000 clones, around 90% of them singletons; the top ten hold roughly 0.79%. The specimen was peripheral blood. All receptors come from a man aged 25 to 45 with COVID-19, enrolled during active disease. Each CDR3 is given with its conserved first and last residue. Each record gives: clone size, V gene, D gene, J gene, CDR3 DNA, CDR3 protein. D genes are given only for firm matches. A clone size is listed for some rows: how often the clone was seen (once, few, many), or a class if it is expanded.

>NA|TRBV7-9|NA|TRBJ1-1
TGTGCCAGCAGCTTAGACAGAAGCGAAGCTTTCTTT
CASSLDRSEAFF
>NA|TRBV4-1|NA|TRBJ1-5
TGCGCCAGCAGCCAAGGAGTGTATAGCAATCAGCCCCAGCATTTT
CASSQGVYSNQPQHF
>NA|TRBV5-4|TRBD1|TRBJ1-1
TGTGCCAGCAGCCGTCCCGGGACAGGGTCCACTGAAGCTTTCTTT
CASSRPGTGSTEAFF
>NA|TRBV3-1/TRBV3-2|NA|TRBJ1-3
TGTGCCAGCACTGATGGAGCTGGAAACACCATATATTTT
CASTDGAGNTIYF
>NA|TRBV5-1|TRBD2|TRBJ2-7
TGCGCCAGCAGCCCGGGACTAGCGCCCAGCTCCTACGAGCAGTACTTC
CASSPGLAPSSYEQYF
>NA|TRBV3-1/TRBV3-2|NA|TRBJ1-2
TGTGCCAGCAGCCCCAACCCGACAGATACTAACTATGGCTACACCTTC
CASSPNPTDTNYGYTF
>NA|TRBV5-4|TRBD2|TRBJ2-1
TGTGCCAGCAGCCACCAGCGGGGTAGCTCCTACAATGAGCAGTTCTTC
CASSHQRGSSYNEQFF
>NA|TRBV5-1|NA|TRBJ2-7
TGCGCCAGCAGCTTCTCCGGGGGCTACGAGCAGTACTTC
CASSFSGGYEQYF
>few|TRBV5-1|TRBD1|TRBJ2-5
TGCGCCAGCAGCTTAGGACAGGGAGAGACCCAGTACTTC
CASSLGQGETQYF
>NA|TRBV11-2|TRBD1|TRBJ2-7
TGTGCCAGCAGCTTAACACCCCCCGGACAGGTTCACGAGCAGTACTTC
CASSLTPPGQVHEQYF
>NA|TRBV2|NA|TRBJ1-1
TGTGCCATCCGACCGAGGTTAGACACTGAAGCTTTCTTT
CAIRPRLDTEAFF
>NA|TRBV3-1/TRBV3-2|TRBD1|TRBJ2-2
TGTGCCAGCAGCCAAGCCGTAGAGACAGGGGGCTCCGGGGAGCTGTTTTTT
CASSQAVETGGSGELFF
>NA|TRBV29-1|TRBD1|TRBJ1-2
TGCAGCGTTGAAGGGGGACAGAGCTATGGCTACACCTTC
CSVEGGQSYGYTF
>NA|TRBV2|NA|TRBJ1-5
TGTGCCAGCAGTGAGCTGGGAGTGAACGGTCAGCCCCAGCATTTT
CASSELGVNGQPQHF
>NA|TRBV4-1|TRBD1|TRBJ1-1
TGCGCCAGCAGCCAGACGCGACAGGGGCCAGCTTTCTTT
CASSQTRQGPAFF
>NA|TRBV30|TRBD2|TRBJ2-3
TGTGCCTGGAGTGGTACTAGCGTCCGCACAGATACGCAGTATTTT
CAWSGTSVRTDTQYF
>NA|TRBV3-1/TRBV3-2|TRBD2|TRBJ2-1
TGTGCCAGCAGCCCAATAGCGGGGCCCAATGAGCAGTTCTTC
CASSPIAGPNEQFF
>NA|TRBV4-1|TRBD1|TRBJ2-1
TGCGCCAGCAGCCCCACCGTGGACAGGGATGCTTACAATGAGCAGTTCTTC
CASSPTVDRDAYNEQFF
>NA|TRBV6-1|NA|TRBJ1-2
TGTGCCAGCAGTGAGCGAATGTTTGGCTACACCTTC
CASSERMFGYTF
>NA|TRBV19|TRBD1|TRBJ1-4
TGTGCGACCGGGACAGGCGGTATAAGTAATGAAAAACTGTTTTTT
CATGTGGISNEKLFF
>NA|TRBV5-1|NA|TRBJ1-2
TGCGCCAGCGGCAAGGAGGAGGATAACTATGGCTACACCTTC
CASGKEEDNYGYTF
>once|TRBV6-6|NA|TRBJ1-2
TGTGCCAGCACTACCCGGACACAAGCTAACTATGGCTACACCTTC
CASTTRTQANYGYTF
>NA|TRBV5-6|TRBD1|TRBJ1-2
TGTGCCAGCAGCTTGCAAGGGACAGGGAGGGACGGCTACACCTTC
CASSLQGTGRDGYTF
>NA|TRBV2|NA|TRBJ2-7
TGTGCCAGCAGTAATGGGGGGGAGCAGTACTTC
CASSNGGEQYF
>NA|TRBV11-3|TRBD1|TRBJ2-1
TGTGCCAGCAGCTTAGACAGGGGGCCCAATGAGCAGTTCTTC
CASSLDRGPNEQFF
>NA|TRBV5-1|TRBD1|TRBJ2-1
TGCGCCAGCAGCTTGGTGGGGACAGAAAATGAGCAGTTCTTC
CASSLVGTENEQFF
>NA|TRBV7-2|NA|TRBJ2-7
TGTGCCAGCACCCCGGACTTTGCCTCCTACGAGCAGTACTTC
CASTPDFASYEQYF
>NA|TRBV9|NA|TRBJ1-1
TGTGCCAGCAGCCCCTCGACGGGGGAAGCTTTCTTT
CASSPSTGEAFF
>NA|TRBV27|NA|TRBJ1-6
TGTGCCAGCAGTTTCAGGGTTCAAGGATCACCCCTCCACTTT
CASSFRVQGSPLHF
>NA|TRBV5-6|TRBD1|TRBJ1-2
TGTGCCAGCAGCTTTGGGCCCACCCGGGACAGGGTGAACTATGGCTACACCTTC
CASSFGPTRDRVNYGYTF
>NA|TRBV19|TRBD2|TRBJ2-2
TGTGCCAGTAGTATAGTTAGCGGGGAGGTCGGGGAGCTGTTTTTT
CASSIVSGEVGELFF
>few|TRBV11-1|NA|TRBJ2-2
TGTGCCAGCAGCCTGTTAAACACCGGGGAGCTGTTTTTT
CASSLLNTGELFF
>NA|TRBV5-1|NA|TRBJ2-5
TGCGCCAGCAGCAAGGGGGACCCCTATGCGGAGACCCAGTACTTC
CASSKGDPYAETQYF
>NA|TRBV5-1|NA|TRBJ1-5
TGCGCCAGCAGCTTCAGGGGCGATCAGCCCCAGCATTTT
CASSFRGDQPQHF
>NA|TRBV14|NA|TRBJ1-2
TGTGCCAGCAGCCAAGGGCCCCCATCAGGGCTTTCGGATGGTGGCTACACCTTC
CASSQGPPSGLSDGGYTF
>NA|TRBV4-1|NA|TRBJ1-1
TGCGCCAGCAGCCAAGAATCTGAGGCTGAAGCTTTCTTT
CASSQESEAEAFF
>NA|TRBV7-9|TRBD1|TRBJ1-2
TGTGCCAGCAGCGATCTTTTGCCCGGGACAGGGAGGTTGGCCTATGGCTACACCTTC
CASSDLLPGTGRLAYGYTF
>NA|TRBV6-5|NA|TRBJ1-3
TGTGCCAGCAGTTACGCCCCTCTAGGAGGAAACACCATATATTTT
CASSYAPLGGNTIYF
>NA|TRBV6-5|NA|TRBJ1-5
TGTGCCAGCAGGAAACAGGGCCCTAGCAATCAGCCCCAGCATTTT
CASRKQGPSNQPQHF
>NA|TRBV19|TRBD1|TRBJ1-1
TGTGCCAGTAGTATGTGGACAGGGGATACTGAAGCTTTCTTT
CASSMWTGDTEAFF
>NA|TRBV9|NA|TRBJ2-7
TGTGCCAGCAGCGTAGGCAGGGTGGACGAGCAGTACTTC
CASSVGRVDEQYF
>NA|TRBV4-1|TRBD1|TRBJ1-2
TGCGCCAGCAGCCAAACCCTCGGACAGGGTTCCTTC
CASSQTLGQGSF
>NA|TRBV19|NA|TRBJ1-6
TGTGCCAGTAGTACGGGGGGCCCCGCGAATTCACCCCTCCACTTT
CASSTGGPANSPLHF
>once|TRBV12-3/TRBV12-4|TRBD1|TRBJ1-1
TGTGCCAGCAGGGTAAGGGGGCTCACTGAAGCTTTCTTT
CASRVRGLTEAFF
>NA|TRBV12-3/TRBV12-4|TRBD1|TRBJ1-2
TGTGCCACAAGAAAAGGGGGCGATTATGGCTACACCTTC
CATRKGGDYGYTF
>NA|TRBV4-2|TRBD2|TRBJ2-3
TGTGCCAGCAGCCAAGGATTGAGTAGCGGGGGGGCAGATACGCAGTATTTT
CASSQGLSSGGADTQYF
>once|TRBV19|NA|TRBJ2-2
TGTGCCAGTAACAGGCTGAACACCGGGGAGCTGTTTTTT
CASNRLNTGELFF
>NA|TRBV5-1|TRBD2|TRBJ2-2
TGCGCCAGCAGCTTGGCTAGCGGGGAGAACACCGGGGAGCTGTTTTTT
CASSLASGENTGELFF
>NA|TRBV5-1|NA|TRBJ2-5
TGCGCCAGCAGCGATAACTTGAGGGAGACCCAGTACTTC
CASSDNLRETQYF
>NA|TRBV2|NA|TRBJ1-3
TGTGCCAGCAGTGAAGTAAGGGGCGCTGGAAACACCATATATTTT
CASSEVRGAGNTIYF
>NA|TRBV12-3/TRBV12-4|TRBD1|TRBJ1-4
TGTGCCAGCAGCCCAGGGACAGAGGGGCTGTTTTTT
CASSPGTEGLFF